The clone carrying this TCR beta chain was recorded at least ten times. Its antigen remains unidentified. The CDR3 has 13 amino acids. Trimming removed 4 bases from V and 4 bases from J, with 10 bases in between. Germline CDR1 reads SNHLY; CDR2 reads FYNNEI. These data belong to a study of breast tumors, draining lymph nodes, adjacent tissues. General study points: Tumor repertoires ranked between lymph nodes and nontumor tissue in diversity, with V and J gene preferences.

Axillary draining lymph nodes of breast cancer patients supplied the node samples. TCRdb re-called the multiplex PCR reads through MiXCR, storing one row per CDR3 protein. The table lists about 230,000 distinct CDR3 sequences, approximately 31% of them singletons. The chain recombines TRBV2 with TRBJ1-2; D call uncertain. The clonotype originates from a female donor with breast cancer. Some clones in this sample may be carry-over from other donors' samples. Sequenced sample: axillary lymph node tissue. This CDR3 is CASSVMGLYGYTF. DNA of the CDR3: TGTGCCAGCAGTGTTATGGGCCTCTATGGCTACACCTTC.